The 22 T cell receptor beta chains listed next were all sequenced from one sample in a study of type 1 regulatory T cells. The antigens of these receptors remain unknown. TCRdb fed the reads into MiXCR, producing one record per CDR3 protein. This repertoire shows approximately 23,000 distinct CDR3 sequences, over 60% found once; its top ten account for approximately 14%. Source material: cultured T cells, either the whole culture or a sorted T cell fraction (not recorded which). Documented subset: Tr1-enriched cell product generated in vitro against host alloantigens. The receptors were sampled from a human donor in good health.

CDR3 amino acids: CSATGQVFMNTEAFF. The CDR3 coding sequence is TGCAGTGCTACAGGCCAGGTGTTTATGAACACTGAAGCTTTCTTT. This chain connects TRBV20-1 to TRBJ1-1; D call uncertain. CDR1 DFQATT and CDR2 SNEGSKA come from the germline V gene (reference sequence). The ends were cut back, 4 bases at V and 0 bases at J, with 15 bases in the middle. This CDR3 spans 15 amino acids.

This clonotype ranks as medium-sized. The chain combines TRBV29-1 with TRBJ2-3; D possibly uses TRBD1 or TRBD2 (5 bases each). V lost 2 bases to trimming and J lost 0 bases, with 6 bases between them. The CDR3 consists of 13 residues. Germline V gene sequence: CDR1 SQVTM, CDR2 ANQGSEA. The CDR3 DNA reads as TGCAGCGTTGAATGGGGGAGCACAGATACGCAGTATTTT. It codes for CSVEWGSTDTQYF.

The genes are TRBV4-1 and TRBJ1-3, with D hard to call. V lost 2 bases and J lost 0, with 8 bases in between. From germline, CDR1 is MGHRA and CDR2 YSYEKL. The CDR3 has 15 amino acids. The CDR3 sequence is CASSQIQSSGNTIYF. In nucleotides, the CDR3 is TGCGCCAGCAGCCAAATACAGTCCTCTGGAAACACCATATATTTT.

The chain recombines TRBV20-1 with TRBJ2-3, with D uncertain. Germline CDR1 reads DFQATT; CDR2 reads SNEGSKA (reference sequence). The CDR3 contains 12 residues. The V end lost 6 bases, the J end lost 4 bases, and 11 bases lay between the germline ends. Written as DNA, the CDR3 is TGCAGTGCCATAAGATCTTCAGATACGCAGTATTTT. Encoded protein: CSAIRSSDTQYF.

This clonotype appeared a few times. The chain employs TRBV12-3 or TRBV12-4 and TRBJ1-2; no clear D. The ends were cut back, 5 bases at V and 10 bases at J, with 11 bases in the middle. The CDR3 spans 11 residues. CDR3 sequence (DNA): TGTGCCAGCAGTCGGTGGTTGGACTACACCTTC. The encoded protein is CASSRWLDYTF.

Concerning this clonotype: The germline gene is not matched at one end of the junction; a read error may be the cause. The chain employs TRBV18 and TRBJ2-5, with D possibly matching TRBD1 (6 bases). The germline CDR1 and CDR2 sequences are KGHSH and LQKENI. This CDR3 is built from 14 residues. For the CDR3, the DNA is TGTGCCAGCTCACCGGACAGACGCCAAGAGATCCAGTACTTC. Translation gives CASSPDRRQEIQYF.

The chain joins TRBV6-5 to TRBJ2-2; the D is unclear. This CDR3 contains 12 residues. Germline CDR1 is MNHEY and CDR2 is SVGAGI. V dropped 5 bases and J dropped 6 bases, with 7 bases sitting between them. The CDR3 is CASSPPSGELFF. The DNA of the CDR3 is TGTGCCAGCAGTCCCCCGTCCGGGGAGCTGTTTTTT.

The gene calls are TRBV18 and TRBJ1-2, with D tentatively TRBD1 (6 bases). The CDR3 sequence is 15 residues long. Trimming removed 3 bases at V and 7 bases at J, with 18 bases between. CDR1 KGHSH and CDR2 LQKENI come from the germline V gene. The CDR3 here is CASSPLKQGQAGYTF. The DNA for the CDR3 is TGTGCCAGCTCACCGTTAAAACAGGGTCAGGCTGGCTACACCTTC.

The chain employs TRBV24-1 and TRBJ2-3; D could derive from TRBD1 or TRBD2 (5 bases each). The V gene's germline CDR1 is KGHDR and CDR2 SFDVKD. There are 16 residues in the CDR3. V lost 6 bases, J lost 0 bases, and 15 bases lay in between. DNA of the CDR3: TGTGCCACCAGTCGGGGCAGCGACCTTAGCACAGATACGCAGTATTTT. It translates to CATSRGSDLSTDTQYF.

This chain connects TRBV24-1 to TRBJ2-3, with a weak D call TRBD2 (7 bases). CDR3 length: 17 amino acids. Trimming removed 0 bases at V and 2 bases at J, with 14 bases between. The V gene's germline CDR1 is KGHDR and CDR2 SFDVKD. The CDR3 sequence is CATSDLSSAGATDTQYF. The CDR3 region has the DNA TGTGCCACCAGTGATTTGTCATCGGCGGGGGCCACAGATACGCAGTATTTT.

This clonotype turned up a few times. The gene calls are TRBV7-8 and TRBJ2-1; TRBD2 matches 8 bases. Germline V gene lookup returns CDR1 SGHVS and CDR2 FQNEAQ. The junction had 15 bases not matched to a gene; V was cut back by 5 bases and J by 9 bases. This CDR3 spans 16 amino acids. The CDR3 DNA reads as TGTGCCAGCAGCCCCGGCGGGACTAGGAGGGGCGGTGAGCAGTTCTTC. Its translation is CASSPGGTRRGGEQFF.

V usage is TRBV7-2 and J usage is TRBJ2-3, with a weak D call TRBD2 (6 bases). CDR1 and CDR2 from the germline V gene are SGHTA and FQGNSA. This CDR3 is built from 19 residues. Trimming shortened V by 5 bases and J by 0 bases, and 24 bases separated the two germline ends. The CDR3, as DNA: TGTGCCAGCAGCCTAATCCCCGGGGTCGGGAGACGCAGCACAGATACGCAGTATTTT. As protein: CASSLIPGVGRRSTDTQYF.

The chain joins TRBV9 to TRBJ1-4; possibly TRBD1 for D (6 bases). V lost 0 bases and J 3 bases, leaving 12 bases between the germline ends. The CDR3 runs 16 residues. Germline CDR1 is SGDLS and CDR2 is YYNGEE. For the CDR3, the DNA is TGTGCCAGCAGCGTAGGTACGGGGGCTTCTAATGAAAAACTGTTTTTT. It translates to CASSVGTGASNEKLFF.

This sequence joins TRBV7-2 and TRBJ1-6, with TRBD1 identical over 7 bases. After removal of 0 bases from V and 10 bases from J, the junction contained 3 bases not matched to a gene. The CDR3 contains 14 residues. CDR1 is SGHTA and CDR2 is FQGNSA in the germline V gene. DNA of the CDR3: TGTGCCAGCAGCTTAGCAGGGGGCGTATCACCCCTCCACTTT. This sequence encodes CASSLAGGVSPLHF.

This clonotype was observed a handful of times. The chain joins TRBV7-2 to TRBJ2-4, with 8 bases lining up with TRBD1. This CDR3 is 14 amino acids long. The V gene end was trimmed by 5 bases and the J gene end by 6 bases; junction bases not matched to a gene: 6. Germline V lookup: CDR1 SGHTA, CDR2 FQGNSA. CDR3: CASSRDRGGNIQYF. The CDR3 nucleotides are TGTGCCAGCAGCCGAGACAGGGGTGGAAACATTCAGTACTTC.

The chain combines TRBV5-1 with TRBJ1-6; D ambiguous. V was shortened by 4 bases and J by 9 bases, with 14 bases between the two germline ends. Per germline, CDR1 SGHRS and CDR2 YFSETQ. The CDR3 is 14 amino acids. The CDR3 DNA is TGCGCCAGCAGCCCGGACGGGCAAGGTTCACCCCTCCACTTT. Translating it yields CASSPDGQGSPLHF.

The rearrangement joins TRBV7-2 to TRBJ2-5, with a possible D match to TRBD2 (5 bases). The ends were cut back, 6 bases at V and 2 bases at J, with 16 bases in the middle. Germline CDR1 SGHTA, CDR2 FQGNSA. The CDR3 totals 15 residues. The CDR3 DNA follows: TGTGCCAGCAGTCGGAGGCTGGCAGGTCAAGAGACCCAGTACTTC. Translating it yields CASSRRLAGQETQYF.

V and J are TRBV19 and TRBJ1-1, with TRBD1 identical over 10 bases. With V trimmed by 3 bases and J by 4 bases, 8 bases remained unmatched. CDR3 size: 16 residues. The V gene's germline CDR1 is LNHDA and CDR2 SQIVND (reference sequence). CDR3 sequence (DNA): TGTGCCAGTAGTATTAGGGGACAGGGGAGGCCCACTGAAGCTTTCTTT. Protein sequence: CASSIRGQGRPTEAFF.

This clonotype was seen once. The chain uses TRBV4-2 and TRBJ1-5; 9 bases are a match to TRBD1. Per germline, CDR1 LGHNA and CDR2 YNFKEQ. The V and J ends lost 0 bases and 3 bases, in that order; junction bases with no gene match: 3. CDR3 length equals 16 residues. CDR3: CASSQDWTGVNQPQHF. CDR3 nucleotide sequence: TGTGCCAGCAGCCAAGATTGGACAGGGGTCAATCAGCCCCAGCATTTT.

The genes are TRBV18 and TRBJ1-1; the D gene is possibly TRBD1 (6 bases). Per the germline V gene, CDR1 is KGHSH and CDR2 is LQKENI. This CDR3 has 17 residues. The V end lost 2 bases, the J end lost 0 bases, and 16 bases lay between the germline ends. CDR3 in DNA: TGTGCCAGCTCACCAAACACCAGGGGAATCATGAACACTGAAGCTTTCTTT. This translates into CASSPNTRGIMNTEAFF.

The V call is TRBV3-1, the J call TRBJ2-2, with D tentatively TRBD1 (6 bases). This CDR3 contains 14 residues. The ends were cut back, 2 bases at V and 6 bases at J, with 10 bases in the middle. Per germline, CDR1 LGHDT and CDR2 YNNKEL (reference sequence). The CDR3, as DNA: TGTGCCAGCAGCCAACGTAGGGGGTCCGGGGAGCTGTTTTTT. It is translated as CASSQRRGSGELFF.

V gene TRBV11-2 combines with J gene TRBJ1-2; maybe TRBD1 (6 bases). The germline gives CDR1 SGHAT, CDR2 FQNNGV. The V end was cut by 5 bases, the J end by 5 bases, with 15 bases between. The CDR3 sequence is 14 residues long. The CDR3 nucleotides are TGTGCCAGCAGCCGCGGGGGCAGGCTGTATGGCTACACCTTC. It is translated as CASSRGGRLYGYTF. The whole variable domain, remainder taken from reference TRBV11-2 and TRBJ1-2, is EAGVAQSPRYKIIEKRQSVAFWCNPISGHATLYWYQQILGQGPKLLIQFQNNGVVDDSQLPKDRFSAERLKGVDSTLKIQPAKLEDSAVYLCASSRGGRLYGYTFGSGTRLTVV.